Below, 16 T cell receptor beta chains from the same sample are listed, as sequenced in a study of T cell clones after liver transplantation. The table came from immunoSEQ multiplex PCR; TCRdb's copy has only in-frame clones and leaves some out. Of approximately 50,000 clones listed, about 67% are singletons. This specimen consisted of CD4+ T cells from blood, obtained more than 53 months after liver transplant. The receptors come from a human patient who received a liver transplant. Among the T cells, some may be from the graft donor.

The chain recombines TRBV5-1 with TRBJ2-3; TRBD1 matches at 7 bases. V trimming: 5 bases; J trimming: 4 bases; junction bases outside the gene matches: 4. The CDR3 length is 13 residues. The V gene's germline CDR1 is SGHRS and CDR2 YFSETQ. CDR3: CASSIGQADTQYF. CDR3 coding DNA: TGCGCCAGCAGTATAGGACAGGCAGATACGCAGTATTTT.

This clone has more than one count but fewer than ten. The genes are TRBV6-1 and TRBJ2-1; TRBD1 agrees at 7 bases. The CDR3 consists of 16 residues. The V and J ends lost 2 bases and 7 bases, in that order; junction bases with no gene match: 11. The germline CDR1 and CDR2 sequences are MNHNS and SASEGT. CDR3 protein: CASSELITGERNEQFF. The CDR3 region has the DNA TGTGCCAGCAGTGAATTAATAACAGGGGAACGGAATGAGCAGTTCTTC.

This rearrangement joins TRBV7-2 to TRBJ1-4, with 7 bases fitting TRBD1. Per the germline V gene, CDR1 is SGHTA and CDR2 is FQGNSA. There are 14 residues in the CDR3. Trimming at V came to 7 bases and at J to 3 bases, leaving 5 bases not matched to a gene. The CDR3 nucleotides read TGTGCCAGCACCATGGGACAGTCTAATGAAAAACTGTTTTTT. Its protein is CASTMGQSNEKLFF.

This clone appeared once. The gene calls are TRBV7-9 and TRBJ2-5; perhaps TRBD1 as D (5 bases). Germline CDR1 reads SEHNR; CDR2 reads FQNEAQ (reference sequence). The V end lost 1 base, the J end lost 6 bases, and 15 bases lay between the germline ends. The CDR3 contains 15 residues. CDR3 bases: TGTGCCAGCAGCTTAGGGCAGGGCCTGTCACAGACCCAGTACTTC. This encodes CASSLGQGLSQTQYF.

The rearrangement joins TRBV15 to TRBJ2-1; D assignment may be TRBD1 or TRBD2 (7 bases each). Trimming removed 0 bases at V and 0 bases at J, with 15 bases between. Germline values: CDR1 LNHNV, CDR2 YYDKDF (reference sequence). The CDR3 loop spans 18 amino acids. The CDR3 is CATSRDYSGDSSYNEQFF. The CDR3 DNA sequence: TGTGCCACCAGCAGAGATTACAGCGGGGACAGCTCCTACAATGAGCAGTTCTTC.

The rearrangement uses TRBV4-2 and TRBJ1-2, with TRBD1 matching 12 bases. The CDR3 runs 17 residues. J lost 4 bases, V lost 4 bases, and 10 bases had no gene match. Germline CDR1 LGHNA, CDR2 YNFKEQ. The CDR3 spells CASSLNPGQGAIYGYTF. The CDR3 nucleotides are TGTGCCAGCAGCCTCAATCCGGGACAGGGGGCTATCTATGGCTACACCTTC.

This chain links TRBV7-9 with TRBJ2-7, with D perhaps matching TRBD1 or TRBD2 (5 bases each). CDR1 is SEHNR and CDR2 is FQNEAQ in the germline V gene (reference sequence). CDR3 length: 14 amino acids. V lost 5 bases to trimming and J lost 7 bases, with 18 bases between them. The CDR3 bases are TGTGCCAGCAGCACTCGGGACCTCTCTAGGGAGCAGTACTTC. Translation gives CASSTRDLSREQYF.

The gene calls are TRBV4-2 and TRBJ1-6; TRBD1 agrees at 7 bases. J lost 6 bases, V lost 0 bases, and 5 bases had no gene match. The CDR3 has 16 residues. Looked up from germline, CDR1 is LGHNA and CDR2 is YNFKEQ. CDR3 loop: CASSQEVRGSNSPLHF. CDR3 nucleotides: TGTGCCAGCAGCCAAGAGGTCAGGGGGAGTAATTCACCCCTCCACTTT.

This clone turned up a few times. The chain has TRBV6-1 and TRBJ1-4, with D possibly being TRBD1 (5 bases). The germline V gene encodes CDR1 MNHNS and CDR2 SASEGT. Trimming shortened V by 10 bases and J by 4 bases, and 10 bases separated the two germline ends. This CDR3 is 12 amino acids long. As DNA, the CDR3 is TGTGCCACTGACAGTTTTAATGAAAAACTGTTTTTT. It yields the protein CATDSFNEKLFF.

This chain connects TRBV5-1 to TRBJ2-6; D gene ambiguous. Germline assignment: CDR1 SGHRS and CDR2 YFSETQ. Trimming removed 2 bases from V and 0 bases from J, with 3 bases in between. The CDR3 length is 14 residues. CDR3 bases: TGCGCCAGCAGCTTCGACTCTGGGGCCAACGTCCTGACTTTC. It encodes CASSFDSGANVLTF.

The V gene is TRBV2, the J gene TRBJ2-7, with D perhaps matching TRBD1 (6 bases). The V and J ends lost 3 bases and 5 bases respectively, with 14 bases between them. The length of the CDR3 is 14 residues. From germline, CDR1 is SNHLY and CDR2 FYNNEI. CDR3 nucleotide sequence: TGTGCCAGCAGTGATAGGGCAGGGGACCACGAGCAGTACTTC. Its translation: CASSDRAGDHEQYF.

This rearrangement joins TRBV19 to TRBJ1-1; 7 bases line up with TRBD1. The V and J ends lost 4 bases and 3 bases, in that order; junction bases with no gene match: 5. This CDR3 has 14 residues. CDR1 is LNHDA and CDR2 is SQIVND in the germline V gene (reference sequence). CDR3 sequence (DNA): TGTGCCAGTAGTAGGACAGGTGGGTACACTGAAGCTTTCTTT. It encodes CASSRTGGYTEAFF.

This clone turned up a few times. The gene calls are TRBV2 and TRBJ1-5, with a possible D match to TRBD1 (6 bases). The V gene's germline CDR1 is SNHLY and CDR2 FYNNEI. V lost 6 bases and J lost 4, with 10 bases in between. CDR3 length equals 13 residues. CDR3 residues: CASRRQVNQPQHF. The CDR3 region has the DNA TGTGCCAGCAGGAGACAGGTTAATCAGCCCCAGCATTTT.

V gene TRBV19 combines with J gene TRBJ1-1, with D possibly TRBD1 on 6 matching bases. The V gene lost 6 bases and the J gene lost 5 bases, with 16 bases spanning the gap. CDR3 length: 14 residues. From germline, CDR1 is LNHDA and CDR2 SQIVND (reference sequence). The CDR3 here is CASRFLGARTEAFF. The CDR3 region has the DNA TGTGCCAGTAGATTTTTGGGGGCGCGGACTGAAGCTTTCTTT.

The chain links TRBV30 to TRBJ2-2, with TRBD1 matching over 12 bases. The CDR3 has 18 amino acids. V shed 4 bases and J 2 bases; nucleotides not matched to a gene: 11. Germline V gene sequence: CDR1 GTSNPN, CDR2 SVGIG (reference sequence). The CDR3 sequence: CAWTRLRGTGGNTGELFF. CDR3 DNA: TGTGCCTGGACCCGTTTACGTGGGACAGGGGGCAACACCGGGGAGCTGTTTTTT.

The rearrangement joins TRBV4-2 to TRBJ2-7; 7 nucleotides match TRBD2. This CDR3 is 15 amino acids long. The J segment lost 2 bases and the V segment lost 4 bases, leaving 8 bases of the junction unmatched. CDR1 is LGHNA and CDR2 is YNFKEQ in the germline V gene. The CDR3 spells CASSRSGDLPYEQYF. Here the CDR3 DNA reads TGTGCCAGCAGCCGAAGCGGGGACCTTCCCTACGAGCAGTACTTC.